Listed here are 9 T cell receptor beta chains from one sample, sequenced in a study of control samples from healthy donors and cancer patients. Only in-frame clones appear in the TCRdb table, and some are missing; sequencing was by immunoSEQ multiplex PCR. The sample lists about 140,000 clones, about 85% seen once, with roughly 9% in the top ten. Sequencing was done on a sample of blood. The receptors here all came from a woman in her 30s in good health.

The CDR3 protein is CASSREVGAGQPQHF. In DNA, the CDR3 is TGTGCCAGTAGTAGGGAAGTGGGGGCGGGCCAGCCCCAGCATTTT. The chain is built from TRBV19 and TRBJ1-5, with D perhaps TRBD1 (6 bases). The germline V and J ends were trimmed by 4 bases and 7 bases, with 17 bases remaining between them. CDR3 size: 15 residues. Germline V gives CDR1 LNHDA, CDR2 SQIVND (reference sequence).

The rearrangement uses TRBV7-6 and TRBJ2-7, with TRBD2 identical over 9 bases. The CDR3 consists of 14 residues. Germline trimming cut 5 bases from V and 0 bases from J; bases unmatched to any gene: 2. CDR1 is SGHVS, CDR2 FNYEAQ, per germline. CDR3 DNA: TGTGCCAGCAGCCAGACTAGCGGCTCCTACGAGCAGTACTTC. It specifies CASSQTSGSYEQYF.

This chain links TRBV12-5 with TRBJ1-5; D not certain. Germline V CDR1 and CDR2: LGHNT, FRNRAP. This CDR3 spans 13 amino acids. The V end lost 6 bases, the J end lost 3 bases, and 9 bases lay between the germline ends. Here the CDR3 DNA reads TGTGCTAGTGGACTCGGGGACAATCAGCCCCAGCATTTT. Protein: CASGLGDNQPQHF.

With regard to this clone: The junction and the germline gene differ at one end; a read error may be behind it. This chain connects TRBV19 to TRBJ1-4; 8 positions agree with TRBD1. The CDR3 is made up of 13 amino acids. Germline-derived CDR1 and CDR2 are LNHDA and SQIVND (reference sequence). The DNA for the CDR3 is TGTGCCAGTAGTATTGGTCTTAGGGGACAGGAAGATTTT. This sequence encodes CASSIGLRGQEDF.

The rearrangement uses TRBV6-2 or TRBV6-3 and TRBJ2-7; no definite D call. The CDR3 is 17 residues long. Germline V gene sequence: CDR1 MNHEY, CDR2 SVGEGT. V was cut by 0 bases and J by 2 bases, with 17 bases left in between. CDR3 sequence (DNA): TGTGCCAGCAGTTACTCCTACTCCGGAACGAAGACCTACGAGCAGTACTTC. It is translated as CASSYSYSGTKTYEQYF.

The V and J genes are TRBV29-1 and TRBJ2-1; either TRBD1 or TRBD2 may fit D (6 bases each). Germline V gene lookup returns CDR1 SQVTM and CDR2 ANQGSEA. The CDR3 runs 12 residues. Trimming pared 7 bases from V and 6 bases from J, leaving 13 bases between. CDR3 DNA: TGCAGCGGGAGCAGGGGAGGCAATGAGCAGTTCTTC. As protein: CSGSRGGNEQFF.

This clone was counted a single time. This chain connects TRBV7-3 to TRBJ2-1; 8 bases match TRBD1. Germline loops: CDR1 SGHTA, CDR2 FQGTGA. The ends lost 0 bases at V and 4 bases at J; junction bases unmatched: 5. The CDR3 extends over 16 amino acids. CDR3 amino acids: CASSLTPGGWYNEQFF. DNA of the CDR3: TGTGCCAGCAGCTTAACCCCAGGGGGCTGGTACAATGAGCAGTTCTTC.

The table lists this clone with a count of one. The chain recombines TRBV30 with TRBJ2-1; 8 nucleotides line up with TRBD2. The germline CDR1 and CDR2 sequences are GTSNPN and SVGIG (reference sequence). The CDR3 loop spans 14 amino acids. J gave up 9 bases and V 0 bases, and 7 bases lay outside the gene matches. In DNA, the CDR3 is TGTGCCTGGAGTGTCCAGCGGGAGTGGAGTGAGCAGTTCTTC. Translation gives CAWSVQREWSEQFF.

This clone was counted once. The genes are TRBV4-2 and TRBJ2-3; 8 nucleotides match TRBD2. Germline V gene sequence: CDR1 LGHNA, CDR2 YNFKEQ. Germline trimming cut 4 bases from V and 0 bases from J; bases unmatched to any gene: 0. The CDR3 runs to 14 residues. The CDR3 loop reads CASSPSGSTDTQYF. The DNA for the CDR3 is TGTGCCAGCAGCCCTAGCGGGAGCACAGATACGCAGTATTTT.